The 21 T cell receptor beta chains in this list originate from one sample, sequenced in a study of shared clonotypes between healthy human individuals. Sequencing used immunoSEQ multiplex PCR; TCRdb keeps in-frame clones, though not all of them. The table lists 850,000 to 1,200,000 clones, more than 60% of them singletons. The sample was memory CD4+ T cells sorted from blood. Noted subset: CD45RA-negative fraction. These receptors originate from a young man in good health.

The J gene is TRBJ1-5, the V gene TRBV28; D is undetermined. The germline CDR1 and CDR2 sequences are MDHEN and SYDVKM. Trimming took 4 bases from V and 7 from J, leaving 8 bases between them. This CDR3 contains 12 residues. The DNA for the CDR3 is TGTGCCAGCAGTTCCGCAGACCAGCCCCAGCATTTT. Protein sequence: CASSSADQPQHF.

The chain employs TRBV2 and TRBJ1-1; 8 positions agree with TRBD1. V lost 4 bases and J lost 1; bases outside the gene matches: 2. The germline V gene has CDR1 SNHLY and CDR2 FYNNEI. The CDR3 covers 14 residues. The CDR3 bases are TGTGCCAGCAGTGTAGGACAGGGGAACACTGAAGCTTTCTTT. This gives the protein CASSVGQGNTEAFF.

The V call is TRBV5-8, the J call TRBJ1-1; no clear D gene. CDR1 and CDR2 from the germline V gene are SGHTS and YDEGEE. The germline V and J ends were trimmed by 1 base and 1 base, with 5 bases remaining between them. The CDR3 runs to 13 residues. The CDR3 nucleotides read TGTGCCAGCAGCTTGTACCGGAACACTGAAGCTTTCTTT. This translates into CASSLYRNTEAFF.

The gene calls are TRBV5-6 and TRBJ2-4; perhaps D is TRBD1 or TRBD2 (6 bases each). The V and J ends lost 5 bases and 7 bases respectively, with 19 bases between them. The germline V gene encodes CDR1 SGHDT and CDR2 YYEEEE. This CDR3 is built from 15 residues. The CDR3 DNA sequence: TGTGCCAGCAGATTAGCCGGGGGCCCAGAGAACATTCAGTACTTC. It yields the protein CASRLAGGPENIQYF. Using reference TRBV5-6 and TRBJ2-4 for the parts outside the CDR3, the full variable domain is DAGVTQSPTHLIKTRGQQVTLRCSPKSGHDTVSWYQQALGQGPQFIFQYYEEEERQRGNFPDRFSGHQFPNYSSELNVNALLLGDSALYLCASRLAGGPENIQYFGAGTRLSVL.

The rearrangement joins TRBV5-8 to TRBJ2-5; possibly TRBD1 or TRBD2 for D (5 bases each). The germline CDR1 and CDR2 sequences are SGHTS and YDEGEE. The CDR3 consists of 15 residues. Deletions cut 4 bases from V and 4 bases from J, with 17 bases between. Written as DNA, the CDR3 is TGTGCCAGCAGCGGGGGTGTAGGCCTCCCAGAGACCCAGTACTTC. Translated: CASSGGVGLPETQYF.

V usage is TRBV5-1 and J usage is TRBJ2-7; D might be TRBD2 (5 bases). This CDR3 has 13 amino acids. Germline-derived CDR1 and CDR2 are SGHRS and YFSETQ. Trimming pared 0 bases from V and 4 bases from J, leaving 8 bases between. The CDR3 DNA sequence: TGCGCCAGCAGCTTGGCCCCGGGGTACGAGCAGTACTTC. Protein: CASSLAPGYEQYF.

This chain joins TRBV4-3 and TRBJ1-4; 9 bases align to TRBD1. In germline, CDR1 is LGHNA, CDR2 YSLEER. Unmatched junction bases numbered 2, after V lost 1 base and J lost 8 bases. CDR3 length equals 14 residues. CDR3 nucleotide sequence: TGCGCCAGCAGCCAAGGGACAGGGGAAGAAAAACTGTTTTTT. Its protein is CASSQGTGEEKLFF.

This clone occurred a few times. V and J are TRBV6-5 and TRBJ1-2; the D gene is possibly TRBD1 (6 bases). Trimming removed 6 bases at V and 1 base at J, with 15 bases between. CDR1 and CDR2 from the germline V gene are MNHEY and SVGAGI. The CDR3 is made up of 15 amino acids. CDR3 sequence reads: CASSDQGSGNYGYTF. CDR3 bases: TGTGCCAGCAGCGACCAGGGGAGCGGTAACTATGGCTACACCTTC.

The chain couples TRBV2 to TRBJ2-7; D possibly corresponds to TRBD1 (5 bases). V was shortened by 4 bases and J by 7 bases, with 11 bases between the two germline ends. The germline V gene encodes CDR1 SNHLY and CDR2 FYNNEI. The CDR3 has 12 amino acids. The CDR3 protein is CASSGGKGEQYF. CDR3 DNA: TGTGCCAGCAGTGGGGGCAAAGGGGAGCAGTACTTC.

V gene TRBV5-4 combines with J gene TRBJ1-2; 11 nucleotides align to TRBD1. The V segment lost 4 bases and the J segment 14 bases; nucleotides outside the gene matches: 16. Germline V lookup: CDR1 SGHNT, CDR2 YYREEE (reference sequence). The CDR3 extends over 15 amino acids. The CDR3 spells CASSVGGQGARITTF. CDR3 bases: TGTGCCAGCAGCGTAGGCGGACAGGGGGCGCGTATTACGACCTTC.

This clone came up a few times. The V call is TRBV2, the J call TRBJ1-3; D possibly corresponds to TRBD1 (5 bases). Germline V gene lookup returns CDR1 SNHLY and CDR2 FYNNEI. V was clipped by 8 bases and J by 0 bases, with 17 bases between them. The CDR3 totals 16 residues. The CDR3 bases are TGTGCCAGCGAAGATCGAGACAGTTTCTCTGGAAACACCATATATTTT. This gives the protein CASEDRDSFSGNTIYF.

The chain employs TRBV7-2 and TRBJ2-2; D assignment may be TRBD1 or TRBD2 (6 bases each). The CDR3 consists of 15 residues. Germline CDR1 reads SGHTA; CDR2 reads FQGNSA. The ends were cut back, 2 bases at V and 6 bases at J, with 13 bases in the middle. The CDR3 DNA sequence: TGTGCCAGCAGCTTACGGGGGCAGCGAGCCGGGGAGCTGTTTTTT. It yields the protein CASSLRGQRAGELFF.

This clone turned up a few times. The rearrangement joins TRBV7-3 to TRBJ1-2; 10 positions agree with TRBD1. The CDR3 contains 15 residues. Per germline, CDR1 SGHTA and CDR2 FQGTGA. J was trimmed by 6 bases and V by 4 bases; bases with no gene match: 8. CDR3 nucleotide sequence: TGTGCCAGCAGCTCCGGGACAGGGGACCAACATGGCTACACCTTC. This translates into CASSSGTGDQHGYTF.

The rearrangement uses TRBV21-1 and TRBJ2-3. TRBV21-1 is given as a pseudogene. The CDR3 is 16 residues long. Here the CDR3 DNA reads TGTGCCAGCAGCAAAGTTGAAGGACCCAGGCCTGATACGCAGTATTTT. This translates into CASSKVEGPRPDTQYF.

This clone has just a few counts. The chain joins TRBV28 to TRBJ2-4; D is unclear. Germline CDR1 and CDR2: MDHEN and SYDVKM. V gave up 7 bases and J gave up 0 bases, with 10 bases separating them. This CDR3 comprises 14 residues. The CDR3: CASTLSTAKNIQYF. The CDR3 DNA is TGTGCCAGCACCCTGTCGACAGCCAAAAACATTCAGTACTTC.

The V gene is TRBV6-6, the J gene TRBJ1-1; D might be TRBD1 (5 bases). Germline values: CDR1 MNHNY, CDR2 SVGAGI (reference sequence). V was shortened by 6 bases and J by 7 bases, with 12 bases between the two germline ends. The CDR3 consists of 12 residues. The CDR3 DNA follows: TGTGCCAGCAGCATGAAGGGGTATGAAGCTTTCTTT. As protein: CASSMKGYEAFF.

This clone turned up a few times. The rearrangement uses TRBV6-5 and TRBJ1-1, with a possible D match to TRBD1 (6 bases). This CDR3 spans 13 amino acids. Germline lookup yields CDR1 MNHEY and CDR2 SVGAGI. The V and J ends lost 7 bases and 5 bases respectively, with 14 bases between them. In DNA form, the CDR3 reads TGTGCCAGCAAGCGGGGGGCTCGGACTGAAGCTTTCTTT. This encodes CASKRGARTEAFF.

This chain links TRBV29-1 with TRBJ1-1; possible D gene TRBD1, 5 bases. Germline CDR1 SQVTM, CDR2 ANQGSEA. The CDR3 spans 13 residues. V was pared by 3 bases and J by 0 bases, with 8 bases between. The CDR3 DNA follows: TGCAGCGTTGACCAGGGTTTGAACACTGAAGCTTTCTTT. Encoded protein: CSVDQGLNTEAFF. Based on the CDR3 plus reference TRBV29-1 and TRBJ1-1, the full variable domain is SAVISQKPSRDICQRGTSLTIQCQVDSQVTMMFWYRQQPGQSLTLIATANQGSEATYESGFVIDKFPISRPNLTFSTLTVSNMSPEDSSIYLCSVDQGLNTEAFFGQGTRLTVV.

The chain couples TRBV2 to TRBJ1-3; possibly TRBD1 for D (6 bases). Germline CDR1 is SNHLY and CDR2 is FYNNEI. The CDR3 sequence is 16 residues long. Trimming pared 3 bases from V and 4 bases from J, leaving 16 bases between. The CDR3 protein is CASSEGVRTAGNTIYF. The CDR3 coding sequence is TGTGCCAGCAGTGAGGGGGTTAGGACAGCAGGAAACACCATATATTTT.

V and J are TRBV2 and TRBJ2-3; D is possibly TRBD1 (5 bases). Trimming removed 3 bases at V and 0 bases at J, with 7 bases between. CDR3 length: 14 residues. Germline lookup yields CDR1 SNHLY and CDR2 FYNNEI. CDR3 nucleotides: TGTGCCAGCAGTGATCAGGGAAGCACAGATACGCAGTATTTT. This translates into CASSDQGSTDTQYF.

The chain couples TRBV11-2 to TRBJ2-7, with 8 positions matching TRBD2. The CDR3 spans 15 residues. The germline V gene encodes CDR1 SGHAT and CDR2 FQNNGV. The V and J ends lost 3 bases and 10 bases, in that order; junction bases with no gene match: 14. CDR3 loop: CASSLGRAGVTPQYF. The CDR3, as DNA: TGTGCCAGCAGCTTGGGAAGAGCGGGAGTGACACCCCAGTACTTC. The variable domain in full, with the rest retrieved from reference TRBV11-2 and TRBJ2-7, is EAGVAQSPRYKIIEKRQSVAFWCNPISGHATLYWYQQILGQGPKLLIQFQNNGVVDDSQLPKDRFSAERLKGVDSTLKIQPAKLEDSAVYLCASSLGRAGVTPQYFGPGTRLTVT.